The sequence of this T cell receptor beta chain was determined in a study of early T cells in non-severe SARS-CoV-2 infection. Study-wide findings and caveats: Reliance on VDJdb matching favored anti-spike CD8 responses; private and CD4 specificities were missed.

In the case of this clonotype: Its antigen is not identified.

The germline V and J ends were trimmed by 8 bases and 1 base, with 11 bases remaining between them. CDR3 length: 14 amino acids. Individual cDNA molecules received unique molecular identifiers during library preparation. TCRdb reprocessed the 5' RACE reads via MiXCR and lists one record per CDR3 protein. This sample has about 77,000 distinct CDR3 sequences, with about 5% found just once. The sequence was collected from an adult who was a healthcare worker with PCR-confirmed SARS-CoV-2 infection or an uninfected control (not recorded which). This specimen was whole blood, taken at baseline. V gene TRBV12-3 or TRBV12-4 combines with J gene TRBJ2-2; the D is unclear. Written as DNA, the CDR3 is TGTGCCAGCTCCGGCCAGCAGAACACCGGGGAGCTGTTTTTT. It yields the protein CASSGQQNTGELFF.